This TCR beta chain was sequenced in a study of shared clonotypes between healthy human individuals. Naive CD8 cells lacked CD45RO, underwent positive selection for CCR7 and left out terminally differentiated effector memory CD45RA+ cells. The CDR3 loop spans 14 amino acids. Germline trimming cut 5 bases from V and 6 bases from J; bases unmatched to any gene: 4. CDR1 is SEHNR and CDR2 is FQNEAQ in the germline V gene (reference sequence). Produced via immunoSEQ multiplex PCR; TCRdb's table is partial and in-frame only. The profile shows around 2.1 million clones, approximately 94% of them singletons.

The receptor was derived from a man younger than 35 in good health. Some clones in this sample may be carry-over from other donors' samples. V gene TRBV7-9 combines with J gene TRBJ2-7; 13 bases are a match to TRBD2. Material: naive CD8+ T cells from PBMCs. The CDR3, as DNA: TGTGCCAGCAGCGGCGGACTAGCGGGAGTCGAGCAGTACTTC. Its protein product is CASSGGLAGVEQYF.